This T cell receptor beta chain comes out of a study of shared clonotypes between healthy human individuals (dated by TCRdb to between 2020 and 2021). A note on the overall study: The cohort included three men and two women between 18 and 49 years of age. To increase sequencing depth and limit assay-specific biases, different laboratories used diverse techniques to prepare libraries and sequence TCR repertoires. For each donor, CD4 naive and CD4 memory were each given three plates, CD8 naive was given two plates, and CD8 memory was given one plate. Between about 0.8 and 9 billion PBMCs per donor were obtained by leukapheresis. To estimate repertoire size and how much clonotype sharing occurs between individuals, the study deeply sequenced the blood TCR repertoires of five or six healthy adults. The full study reports these points: Sampling was restricted to blood, and TCR repertoires in tissue are likely to differ from TCR repertoires in blood. The genetic and exposure-history diversity represented was limited by the small number of donors. Higher generation probabilities were observed for clonotypes shared by all four sorted-subset donors than for non-shared clonotypes. Based on pairwise subsampling, the degree of clonotype sharing among donors was expected to be affected by sequencing depth. Rarefaction of sorted-subset datasets indicated incomplete sequencing despite the large sequencing depth. Naive subsets generally had larger estimated clonotype richness than memory subsets did. When a few donors were compared, the shared fraction of clonotypes was 5% to 6.5% for naive CD4, around 4% for naive CD8, more than 2% for memory CD4, and less than 0.45% for memory CD8.

For the CD8 naive samples, CD45RO-negative cells were positively selected for CCR7, yielding a CD45RA+CCR7+ population from which TemRA cells were excluded. The donors were healthy, HIV-negative adults with no recently reported acute infections or vaccinations. Every donor was a Caucasian adult residing in Nashville, Tennessee, USA. Blood was collected by leukapheresis, and PBMCs were isolated by Ficoll-Histopaque density gradient centrifugation and then cryopreserved in liquid nitrogen vapor phase. Analytical flow cytometry was used to check the purity and quantity of every magnetically sorted T cell population. From each sorted fraction, genomic DNA was isolated and quantified by UV absorbance on a Nanodrop 2000c. On this clone: Its target antigen remains unknown. Base qualities are not provided; no much larger clone lies one nucleotide away.

Using the deep immunoSEQ assay, multiplex PCR amplified TCR CDR3 regions from genomic DNA. Extracted genomic DNA from each cell subset was distributed evenly across all wells of several immunoSEQ 96-well plates, and each plate was treated as a replicate. For sorted subsets, each replicate PCR was loaded with about 0.2 ug genomic DNA, equivalent to 25,000 to 35,000 T cell genomes. Purified libraries were quantified with a Qubit 3.0 fluorometer, sized on a Bioanalyzer 2100, and re-quantified with the KAPA Library Quantification kit. A separate single-read 150-cycle Illumina NextSeq 550 flow cell was used to sequence each immunoSEQ 96-well plate. In the authors' own workflow: The immunoSEQ output contained only junctional sequences without quality scores, so filtering could not match that applied to full-length reads. Sequences were annotated with PyIR, a Python wrapper for IgBLAST v1.9, using IMGT germline references to assign V/J genes and CDR3. Reads were filtered out if the reads had weak V/J assignments (E-value above 1e-6), no CDR3, stop codons, out-of-frame junctions, or ambiguous translated residues. V3J clonotypes were defined by identical inferred V gene, J gene, and CDR3 amino acid sequence. Percentage overlap between repertoires was computed as shared unique clonotypes divided by the size of the smaller repertoire. Repertoire richness was assessed with RTK rarefaction, the Chao1 estimator, and Recon v2.1 estimates of unobserved clonotypes. OLGA was used to compute generation probabilities for all TCRbeta clonotypes that the gDNA method yielded from four donors. The table comes from immuneACCESS by way of TCRdb, which keeps in-frame sequences with V and J called. Part of the clones is missing from these tables; in studies checked, under half for an unresolved V gene and the rest for unknown reasons. V and J calls and clone size follow that table, whereas D and trimming were derived from the DNA. The table for this sample lists about 2 million clones; approximately 94% of them were counted only once. The top ten clonotypes cover 0.9% to 1.4% of the sample.

From the cysteine up to the phenylalanine, the CDR3 has a length of 14 residues. Of all the DNA, just the CDR3 is kept, 42 bases in frame from base 1. CDR1 and CDR2 are read off the germline V gene as SGHTA and FQGTGA. V loses 5 bases at its end and J loses 8 bases; junction bases beyond the gene matches: 5. Sequencing was done on a sample of naive CD8+ T cells sorted from blood. Interpreted using the paper, the cell subset or site label stands for: CD45RA+CCR7+. Recombination linked TRBV7-3 to TRBJ2-1, with 11 bases in between that match TRBD2. This clonotype originated in a man in his late teens or twenties in good health. The nucleotides read TGTGCCAGCAGCCATGGGACTAGCGGCCATGAGCAGTTCTTC. This codes for CASSHGTSGHEQFF.